The 24 T cell receptor beta chains given below trace back to one sample, sequenced in a study of T cells expressing NK-cell markers. TCRdb re-analyzed the 5' RACE reads; it lists each CDR3 protein once, without DNA. This sample contains 500,000 or so distinct CDR3 sequences. Sequencing was performed on blood T cells: a sorted CD56 or NKG2C T cell subset, CD4+ or CD8+ T cells, or bulk PBMC T cells (not recorded which). All receptors come from a man between 18 and 35 years old in good health.

The V gene is TRBV13, the J gene TRBJ2-1; without DNA, the TCRdb call of TRBD1 cannot be checked. Germline V gives CDR1 PRHDT, CDR2 FYEKMQ (reference sequence). This CDR3 has 15 amino acids. The CDR3 region is CASSSTGTKLNEQFF.

The chain links TRBV11-2 to TRBJ2-5; TCRdb indicates TRBD1, and absent DNA this call remains unverified. The CDR3 covers 13 residues. Germline V lookup: CDR1 SGHAT, CDR2 FQNNGV. The CDR3 loop is CSSSGPPKGTQYF.

The gene calls are TRBV27 and TRBJ1-1; TCRdb's D call of TRBD1 is untestable without DNA. Germline-derived CDR1 and CDR2 are MNHEY and SMNVEV (reference sequence). This CDR3 spans 14 amino acids. CDR3 protein: CASSLTGEYTEAFF.

This chain joins TRBV6-5 and TRBJ1-1; absent DNA, TCRdb's TRBD1 call cannot be checked. CDR3 length: 16 amino acids. The germline CDR1 and CDR2 sequences are MNHEY and SVGAGI. CDR3 amino acids: CASSLRDARMNTEAFF.

The rearrangement uses TRBV12-3 or TRBV12-4 and TRBJ1-5; the TCRdb D gene call, TRBD1, has no DNA to confirm it. The CDR3 length is 15 residues. The CDR3 loop reads CASSLSGGSNQPQHF.

The rearrangement joins TRBV6-5 to TRBJ2-1. Germline-derived CDR1 and CDR2 are MNHEY and SVGAGI. This CDR3 has 13 amino acids. CDR3 sequence: CASSLRVNNEQFF.

The rearrangement joins TRBV29-1 to TRBJ2-2; TCRdb names TRBD1, which stays unverified in the absence of DNA. The CDR3 consists of 15 residues. Looked up from germline, CDR1 is SQVTM and CDR2 is ANQGSEA. CDR3: CSVAKAAPNTGELFF.

The chain couples TRBV5-1 to TRBJ2-5; TCRdb's D call, TRBD1, is unchecked because there is no DNA. Germline loops: CDR1 SGHRS, CDR2 YFSETQ. CDR3 size: 13 residues. The CDR3 spells CASTGQLQETQYF.

V and J are TRBV5-1 and TRBJ2-1; TCRdb returns TRBD2, unconfirmable since there is no DNA. Germline V gene data show CDR1 as SGHRS and CDR2 as YFSETQ. This CDR3 contains 16 residues. CDR3 residues: CASSAASGLATNEQFF. Full variable domain (missing parts from reference TRBV5-1 and TRBJ2-1): KAGVTQTPRYLIKTRGQQVTLSCSPISGHRSVSWYQQTPGQGLQFLFEYFSETQRNKGNFPGRFSGRQFSNSRSEMNVSTLELGDSALYLCASSAASGLATNEQFFGPGTRLTVL.

This sequence joins TRBV12-3 or TRBV12-4 and TRBJ2-6; TCRdb selects TRBD1, and the lack of DNA leaves this call unchecked. This CDR3 is built from 14 residues. The CDR3 protein is CASGSRPRGNVLTF.

The chain carries TRBV19 and TRBJ1-2; no DNA is available, so the TRBD1 call from TCRdb remains unchecked. Germline assignment: CDR1 LNHDA and CDR2 SQIVND (reference sequence). This CDR3 contains 13 residues. CDR3 protein: CASSILTEGGYTF.

V usage is TRBV7-2 and J usage is TRBJ2-2; checking the TCRdb D call of TRBD1 is not possible without DNA. The CDR3 runs to 14 residues. Germline V gene lookup returns CDR1 SGHTA and CDR2 FQGNSA. The CDR3 loop is CASSLTGPTGELFF.

This chain connects TRBV4-3 to TRBJ2-1; there is no DNA to check the TCRdb D call of TRBD2. CDR3 length: 16 amino acids. Germline values: CDR1 LGHNA, CDR2 YSLEER. Here the CDR3 reads CASSQGLAGGSNEQFF.

The chain has TRBV29-1 and TRBJ2-5; TCRdb's D call, TRBD1, is unchecked because there is no DNA. Per germline, CDR1 SQVTM and CDR2 ANQGSEA. This CDR3 region has 12 residues. CDR3 loop: CSGTGGEETQYF.

This chain links TRBV6-2 or TRBV6-3 with TRBJ1-1. Germline CDR1 reads MNHEY; CDR2 reads SVGEGT. There are 15 residues in the CDR3. CDR3 loop: CASRHPQRGTTEAFF.

The chain recombines TRBV7-9 with TRBJ2-1; TCRdb designates TRBD2, a call that cannot be tested without DNA. The CDR3 has 15 residues. Germline V gene lookup returns CDR1 SEHNR and CDR2 FQNEAQ (reference sequence). The CDR3 sequence: CASSWTSGTQNEQFF.

This chain links TRBV28 with TRBJ2-7; TCRdb reports TRBD2, a call that lacks DNA to check it against. The CDR3 runs 14 residues. CDR1 is MDHEN, CDR2 SYDVKM, per germline. CDR3 protein: CASVAPSGAYEQYF. The complete variable domain, with remaining parts taken from reference TRBV28 and TRBJ2-7, reads DVKVTQSSRYLVKRTGEKVFLECVQDMDHENMFWYRQDPGLGLRLIYFSYDVKMKEKGDIPEGYSVSREKKERFSLILESASTNQTSMYLCASVAPSGAYEQYFGPGTRLTVT.

The chain has TRBV7-9 and TRBJ2-1; TCRdb selects TRBD2, and the lack of DNA leaves this call unchecked. Germline V gives CDR1 SEHNR, CDR2 FQNEAQ (reference sequence). The CDR3 consists of 13 residues. The CDR3 here is CASSLTSVNEQFF.

The rearrangement uses TRBV25-1 and TRBJ2-1; TCRdb indicates TRBD1, and absent DNA this call remains unverified. The CDR3 is 17 residues long. In germline, CDR1 is MGHDK, CDR2 SYGVNS. The CDR3 reads CASSDKGLHYTLGEQFF.

The chain uses TRBV7-2 and TRBJ1-5. This CDR3 spans 15 amino acids. The V gene's germline CDR1 is SGHTA and CDR2 FQGNSA. The CDR3 protein is CASSLVSGGDQPQHF. Together with reference TRBV7-2 and TRBJ1-5, the CDR3 gives the full variable domain: GAGVSQSPSNKVTEKGKDVELRCDPISGHTALYWYRQSLGQGLEFLIYFQGNSAPDKSGLPSDRFSAERTGGSVSTLTIQRTQQEDSAVYLCASSLVSGGDQPQHFGDGTRLSIL.

The V gene is TRBV6-4, the J gene TRBJ2-3; the D call from TCRdb, TRBD1, cannot be confirmed without DNA. The CDR3 has 13 residues. Looked up from germline, CDR1 is MRHNA and CDR2 is SNTAGT. The CDR3 sequence is CASRPPGGDTQYF.

The gene calls are TRBV11-3 and TRBJ2-1; TCRdb lists TRBD2, though no DNA is available to test this call. The CDR3 is made up of 17 amino acids. Germline CDR1 is SGHNT and CDR2 is YENEEA. This chain's CDR3 is CASSLRETSGSWSEQFF.

The chain uses TRBV4-3 and TRBJ2-2. This CDR3 has 16 amino acids. CDR1 and CDR2 (germline): LGHNA, YSLEER. The CDR3 spells CASSQDPGYNTGELFF.

The rearrangement joins TRBV11-2 to TRBJ2-3. The CDR3 is made up of 14 amino acids. Germline V lookup: CDR1 SGHAT, CDR2 FQNNGV. The CDR3 is CASSLILDADTQYF.